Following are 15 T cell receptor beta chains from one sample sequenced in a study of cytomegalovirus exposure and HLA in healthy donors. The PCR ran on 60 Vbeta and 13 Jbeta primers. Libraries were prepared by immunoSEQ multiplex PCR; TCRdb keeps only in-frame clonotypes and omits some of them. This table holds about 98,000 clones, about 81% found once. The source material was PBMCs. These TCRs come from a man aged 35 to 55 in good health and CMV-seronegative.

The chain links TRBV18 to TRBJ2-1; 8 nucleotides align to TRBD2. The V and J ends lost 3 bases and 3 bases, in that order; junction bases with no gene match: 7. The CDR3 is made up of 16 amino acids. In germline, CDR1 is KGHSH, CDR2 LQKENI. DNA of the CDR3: TGTGCCAGCTCACCCCCTCGGACTAGCAGCTACAATGAGCAGTTCTTC. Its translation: CASSPPRTSSYNEQFF.

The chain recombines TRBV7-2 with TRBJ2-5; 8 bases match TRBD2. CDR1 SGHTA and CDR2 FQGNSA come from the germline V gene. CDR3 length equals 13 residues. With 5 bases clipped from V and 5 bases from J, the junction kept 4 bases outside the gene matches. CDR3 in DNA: TGTGCCAGCAGCGGTAGCGGGGTTGAGACCCAGTACTTC. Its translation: CASSGSGVETQYF.

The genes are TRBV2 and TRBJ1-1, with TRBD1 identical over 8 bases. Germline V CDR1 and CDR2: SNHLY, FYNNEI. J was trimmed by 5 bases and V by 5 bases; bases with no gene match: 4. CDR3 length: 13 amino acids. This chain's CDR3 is CASSPRTGTEAFF. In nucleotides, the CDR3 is TGTGCCAGCAGTCCCCGGACAGGGACTGAAGCTTTCTTT.

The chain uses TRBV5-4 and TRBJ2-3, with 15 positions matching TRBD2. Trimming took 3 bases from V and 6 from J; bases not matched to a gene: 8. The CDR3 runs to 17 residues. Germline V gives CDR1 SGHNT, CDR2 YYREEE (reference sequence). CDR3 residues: CASSSRTSGGVGDTQYF. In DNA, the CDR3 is TGTGCCAGCAGCTCGAGGACTAGCGGGGGGGTGGGTGATACGCAGTATTTT.

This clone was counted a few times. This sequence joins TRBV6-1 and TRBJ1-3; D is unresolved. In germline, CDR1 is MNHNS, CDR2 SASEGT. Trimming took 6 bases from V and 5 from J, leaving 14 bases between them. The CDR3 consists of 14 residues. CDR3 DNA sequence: TGTGCCAGCAGCGGAGCTCGTGCGAGAAACACCATATATTTT. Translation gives CASSGARARNTIYF.

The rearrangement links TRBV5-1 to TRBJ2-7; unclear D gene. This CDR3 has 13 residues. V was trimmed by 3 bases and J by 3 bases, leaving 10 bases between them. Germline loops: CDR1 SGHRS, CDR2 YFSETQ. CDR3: CASSSPTSYEQYF. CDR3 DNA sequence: TGCGCCAGCAGCTCCCCCACGAGCTACGAGCAGTACTTC.

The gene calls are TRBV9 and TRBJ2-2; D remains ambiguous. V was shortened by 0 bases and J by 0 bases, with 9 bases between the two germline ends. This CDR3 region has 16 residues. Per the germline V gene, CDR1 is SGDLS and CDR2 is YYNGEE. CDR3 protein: CASSVDRFPNTGELFF. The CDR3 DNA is TGTGCCAGCAGCGTAGATCGTTTTCCGAACACCGGGGAGCTGTTTTTT.

Here the CDR3 reads CASSLQGWNSPLHF. The CDR3 DNA follows: TGTGCCAGCAGCCTACAGGGGTGGAATTCACCCCTCCACTTT. The V gene is TRBV7-3, the J gene TRBJ1-6; 7 bases are shared with TRBD1. This CDR3 contains 14 residues. The germline V gene encodes CDR1 SGHTA and CDR2 FQGTGA. V shed 5 bases and J 7 bases; nucleotides not matched to a gene: 5.

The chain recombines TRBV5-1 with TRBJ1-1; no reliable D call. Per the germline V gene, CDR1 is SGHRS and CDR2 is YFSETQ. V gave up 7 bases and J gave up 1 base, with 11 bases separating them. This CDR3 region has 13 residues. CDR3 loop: CASAYGENTEAFF. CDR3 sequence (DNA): TGCGCCAGCGCCTACGGAGAGAACACTGAAGCTTTCTTT.

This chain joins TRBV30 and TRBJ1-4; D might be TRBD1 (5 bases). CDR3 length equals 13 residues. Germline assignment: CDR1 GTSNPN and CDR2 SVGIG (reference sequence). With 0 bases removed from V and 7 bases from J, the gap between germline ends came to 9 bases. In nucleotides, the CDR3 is TGTGCCTGGAGTGTCCAGGGTGTTGAAAAACTGTTTTTT. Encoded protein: CAWSVQGVEKLFF. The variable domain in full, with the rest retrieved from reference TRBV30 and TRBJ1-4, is SQTIHQWPATLVQPVGSPLSLECTVEGTSNPNLYWYRQAAGRGLQLLFYSVGIGQISSEVPQNLSASRPQDRQFILSSKKLLLSDSGFYLCAWSVQGVEKLFFGSGTQLSVL.

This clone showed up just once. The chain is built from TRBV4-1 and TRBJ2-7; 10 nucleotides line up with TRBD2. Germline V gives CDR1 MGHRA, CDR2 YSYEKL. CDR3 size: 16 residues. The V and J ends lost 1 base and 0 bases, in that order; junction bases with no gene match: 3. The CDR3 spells CASSQGSGGISYEQYF. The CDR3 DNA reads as TGCGCCAGCAGCCAAGGTAGCGGGGGGATCTCCTACGAGCAGTACTTC.

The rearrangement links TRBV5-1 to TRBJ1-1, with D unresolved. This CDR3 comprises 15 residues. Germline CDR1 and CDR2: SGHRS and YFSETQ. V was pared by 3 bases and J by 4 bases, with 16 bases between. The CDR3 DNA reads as TGCGCCAGCAGCTCACCCCGTGGGCACGGCACTGAAGCTTTCTTT. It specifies CASSSPRGHGTEAFF. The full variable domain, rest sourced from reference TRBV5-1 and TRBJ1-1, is KAGVTQTPRYLIKTRGQQVTLSCSPISGHRSVSWYQQTPGQGLQFLFEYFSETQRNKGNFPGRFSGRQFSNSRSEMNVSTLELGDSALYLCASSSPRGHGTEAFFGQGTRLTVV.

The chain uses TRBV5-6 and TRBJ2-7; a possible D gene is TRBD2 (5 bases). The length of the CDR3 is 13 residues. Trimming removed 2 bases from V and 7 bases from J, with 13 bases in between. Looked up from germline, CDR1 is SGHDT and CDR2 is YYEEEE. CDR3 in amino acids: CASSLGPGSEQYF. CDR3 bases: TGTGCCAGCAGCTTAGGGCCGGGGAGTGAGCAGTACTTC.

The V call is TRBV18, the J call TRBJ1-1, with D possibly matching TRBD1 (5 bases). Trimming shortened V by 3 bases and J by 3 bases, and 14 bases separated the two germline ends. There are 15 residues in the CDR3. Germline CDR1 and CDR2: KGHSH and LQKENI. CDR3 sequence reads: CASSPRVQLDTEAFF. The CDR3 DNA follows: TGTGCCAGCTCACCCAGGGTTCAATTGGACACTGAAGCTTTCTTT.

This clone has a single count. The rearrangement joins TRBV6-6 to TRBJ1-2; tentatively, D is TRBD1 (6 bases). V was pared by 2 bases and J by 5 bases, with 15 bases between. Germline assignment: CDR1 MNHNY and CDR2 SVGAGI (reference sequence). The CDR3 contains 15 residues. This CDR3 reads CASSYGTGKVYGYTF. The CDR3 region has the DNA TGTGCCAGCAGTTACGGTACAGGGAAGGTTTATGGCTACACCTTC.